The 19 T cell receptor beta chains below were found in one sample sequenced in a study of T cells in Graves' hyperthyroidism and ophthalmopathy. The CDR3 regions of TCR beta were amplified from RNA transcripts. RT-PCR in the first round (using the HTBI primer set) targeted the TCR CDR3. MiXCR was run by TCRdb on the multiplex PCR reads, yielding one entry per CDR3 protein. This table has about 640,000 distinct CDR3 sequences, less than 25% appearing once. Sequences were obtained from blood. The receptors stem from a man aged 25-40 years with Graves' ophthalmopathy.

This clonotype was observed a few times. The chain is built from TRBV2 and TRBJ1-6; TRBD1 is a possible D gene (5 bases). This CDR3 region has 15 residues. Germline-derived CDR1 and CDR2 are SNHLY and FYNNEI. V dropped 6 bases and J dropped 2 bases, with 11 bases sitting between them. CDR3 loop: CASRGVGTYNSPLHF. The CDR3 DNA reads as TGTGCCAGCAGAGGGGTAGGAACCTATAATTCACCCCTCCACTTT.

The chain has TRBV7-8 and TRBJ2-7; D is perhaps TRBD2 (6 bases). Germline assignment: CDR1 SGHVS and CDR2 FQNEAQ. Trimming took off 4 bases at V and 3 bases at J, with 13 bases between the two ends. The CDR3 sequence is 14 residues long. The CDR3 loop reads CASSSRDFGYEQYF. The CDR3 DNA sequence: TGTGCCAGCAGCTCTAGGGACTTCGGCTACGAGCAGTACTTC. Variable domain in full (rest from reference TRBV7-8 and TRBJ2-7): GAGVSQSPRYKVAKRGQDVALRCDPISGHVSLFWYQQALGQGPEFLTYFQNEAQLDKSGLPSDRFFAERPEGSVSTLKIQRTQQEDSAVYLCASSSRDFGYEQYFGPGTRLTVT.

The chain employs TRBV3-1 and TRBJ1-3, with 7 positions matching TRBD1. Germline trimming cut 4 bases from V and 7 bases from J; bases unmatched to any gene: 10. The CDR3 extends over 15 amino acids. Germline CDR1 reads LGHDT; CDR2 reads YNNKEL (reference sequence). The CDR3 reads CASSPQGIGLNTIYF. In DNA form, the CDR3 reads TGTGCCAGCAGCCCACAGGGGATTGGGTTGAACACCATATATTTT.

This clonotype was picked up a small number of times. J is TRBJ2-3 and V is TRBV7-2; D uncertain. The ends were cut back, 3 bases at V and 6 bases at J, with 10 bases in the middle. This CDR3 is built from 13 residues. Per germline, CDR1 SGHTA and CDR2 FQGNSA. This chain's CDR3 is CASSFVQVDTQYF. The CDR3 bases are TGTGCCAGCAGCTTTGTCCAGGTTGATACGCAGTATTTT.

This clonotype was seen ten or more times. J is TRBJ1-2 and V is TRBV28; the match to TRBD1 covers 7 bases. Trimming removed 6 bases from V and 4 bases from J; junction bases left unmatched: 8. The germline V gene has CDR1 MDHEN and CDR2 SYDVKM. The CDR3 consists of 14 residues. The CDR3 DNA sequence: TGTGCCAGCAGACCTCGACAGGGTCGCTATGGCTACACCTTC. This sequence encodes CASRPRQGRYGYTF.

The chain combines TRBV24-1 with TRBJ2-3; D remains ambiguous. Germline CDR1 KGHDR, CDR2 SFDVKD. The CDR3 totals 14 residues. Between the trimmed V and J ends, which lost 5 bases and 4 bases, there was a span of 12 bases. CDR3 region: CATSAGLSADTQYF. CDR3 in DNA: TGTGCCACCAGTGCCGGGCTCTCGGCAGATACGCAGTATTTT.

This clonotype came up many times. The gene calls are TRBV7-2 and TRBJ1-2; no firm D call. The CDR3 has 15 residues. V lost 0 bases and J 4 bases, leaving 12 bases between the germline ends. The germline V gene has CDR1 SGHTA and CDR2 FQGNSA. The CDR3 coding sequence is TGTGCCAGCAGCTTAGCGGGCTCCTCCTTCTATGGCTACACCTTC. It is translated as CASSLAGSSFYGYTF. The variable domain in full, completed from reference TRBV7-2 and TRBJ1-2, reads GAGVSQSPSNKVTEKGKDVELRCDPISGHTALYWYRQSLGQGLEFLIYFQGNSAPDKSGLPSDRFSAERTGGSVSTLTIQRTQQEDSAVYLCASSLAGSSFYGYTFGSGTRLTVV.

This clonotype was recorded many times. The chain recombines TRBV7-2 with TRBJ2-1, with D tentatively TRBD2 (5 bases). CDR3 length: 17 residues. Germline V lookup: CDR1 SGHTA, CDR2 FQGNSA. The V end lost 0 bases, the J end lost 1 base, and 13 bases lay between the germline ends. As DNA, the CDR3 is TGTGCCAGCAGCTTAGCGTCCCTAGGGAGATCCTACAATGAGCAGTTCTTC. Translating it yields CASSLASLGRSYNEQFF. The variable domain in full, with the rest retrieved from reference TRBV7-2 and TRBJ2-1, is GAGVSQSPSNKVTEKGKDVELRCDPISGHTALYWYRQSLGQGLEFLIYFQGNSAPDKSGLPSDRFSAERTGGSVSTLTIQRTQQEDSAVYLCASSLASLGRSYNEQFFGPGTRLTVL.

This clonotype appeared a few times. This rearrangement joins TRBV30 to TRBJ1-1; D is unresolved. This CDR3 is 16 amino acids long. The V gene lost 1 base and the J gene lost 2 bases, with 17 bases spanning the gap. Germline values: CDR1 GTSNPN, CDR2 SVGIG (reference sequence). CDR3 nucleotide sequence: TGTGCCTGGAGTGGACTATATTCCGGAAAAAACACTGAAGCTTTCTTT. Its protein is CAWSGLYSGKNTEAFF. Variable domain in full (rest from reference TRBV30 and TRBJ1-1): SQTIHQWPATLVQPVGSPLSLECTVEGTSNPNLYWYRQAAGRGLQLLFYSVGIGQISSEVPQNLSASRPQDRQFILSSKKLLLSDSGFYLCAWSGLYSGKNTEAFFGQGTRLTVV.

The gene calls are TRBV6-1 and TRBJ2-5, with TRBD2 as a possible D gene (5 bases). Germline loops: CDR1 MNHNS, CDR2 SASEGT. The CDR3 consists of 18 residues. Deletions cut 2 bases from V and 5 bases from J, with 24 bases between. CDR3 sequence reads: CASSERREQLVRSETQYF. The DNA of the CDR3 is TGTGCCAGCAGTGAAAGACGTGAGCAACTAGTAAGGAGCGAGACCCAGTACTTC.

The chain has TRBV12-3 or TRBV12-4 and TRBJ1-5; TRBD1 matches 7 bases. V lost 3 bases, J lost 4 bases, and 15 bases stayed unmatched. This CDR3 region has 18 residues. CDR3 DNA sequence: TGTGCCAGCAGTTTCTGGGTGTCGGACAGGAGCCCGAATCAGCCCCAGCATTTT. Its translation is CASSFWVSDRSPNQPQHF.

This clonotype came up many times. This chain joins TRBV5-1 and TRBJ2-3, with D uncertain. This CDR3 is 15 amino acids long. With 0 bases removed from V and 0 bases from J, the gap between germline ends came to 8 bases. Germline V gene sequence: CDR1 SGHRS, CDR2 YFSETQ. CDR3 nucleotides: TGCGCCAGCAGCTTGGACAGAGCTAGCACAGATACGCAGTATTTT. It specifies CASSLDRASTDTQYF.

This chain uses TRBV5-1 with TRBJ1-1; D unclear. The CDR3 extends over 13 amino acids. The V and J ends lost 3 bases and 3 bases respectively, with 9 bases between them. Germline values: CDR1 SGHRS, CDR2 YFSETQ. For the CDR3, the DNA is TGCGCCAGCAGCTGGACGGAGGACACTGAAGCTTTCTTT. Its translation is CASSWTEDTEAFF.

The V gene is TRBV30, the J gene TRBJ2-3, with D unclear. Trimming stripped 0 bases from V and 4 bases from J, with 5 bases between. This CDR3 is 12 amino acids long. The germline gives CDR1 GTSNPN, CDR2 SVGIG (reference sequence). The chain's CDR3 is CAWSVVPDTQYF. In DNA, the CDR3 is TGTGCCTGGAGTGTAGTCCCAGATACGCAGTATTTT.

The rearrangement links TRBV7-6 to TRBJ1-1; D is ambiguous. Deletions cut 5 bases from V and 1 base from J, with 14 bases between. The germline V gene has CDR1 SGHVS and CDR2 FNYEAQ. This CDR3 comprises 15 residues. In DNA form, the CDR3 reads TGTGCCAGCAGCGCCGTCATTCGGGGGAACACTGAAGCTTTCTTT. It encodes CASSAVIRGNTEAFF.

V usage is TRBV27 and J usage is TRBJ2-2; 8 bases fit TRBD1. Germline V lookup: CDR1 MNHEY, CDR2 SMNVEV (reference sequence). The junction had 12 bases not matched to a gene; V was cut back by 5 bases and J by 4 bases. The CDR3 length is 17 residues. The CDR3 loop reads CASSPRDRPNSTGELFF. In nucleotides, the CDR3 is TGTGCCAGCAGTCCCCGGGACAGGCCTAACTCCACCGGGGAGCTGTTTTTT.

The sample holds many counts of this clonotype. This sequence joins TRBV28 and TRBJ1-2; D is unclear. Germline-derived CDR1 and CDR2 are MDHEN and SYDVKM. V lost 4 bases to trimming and J lost 2 bases, with 8 bases between them. The CDR3 is made up of 13 amino acids. The chain's CDR3 is CASSSGANYGYTF. DNA for the CDR3: TGTGCCAGCAGTTCAGGTGCAAACTATGGCTACACCTTC.

The table lists this clonotype with many counts. The V gene is TRBV11-2, the J gene TRBJ2-1; TRBD1 is a possible D gene (6 bases). CDR3 size: 17 residues. Germline CDR1 and CDR2: SGHAT and FQNNGV. The ends were cut back, 5 bases at V and 4 bases at J, with 21 bases in the middle. Here the CDR3 reads CASSPRAAGALYNEQFF. The CDR3 nucleotides are TGTGCCAGCAGCCCACGGGCCGCAGGGGCACTTTACAATGAGCAGTTCTTC.

The chain joins TRBV27 to TRBJ2-2; 8 bases agree with TRBD1. Per germline, CDR1 MNHEY and CDR2 SMNVEV (reference sequence). The CDR3 is made up of 18 amino acids. The J segment lost 5 bases and the V segment lost 8 bases, leaving 19 bases of the junction unmatched. CDR3 in DNA: TGTGCCAGCTCCCTCTTGACAGGGGCCCTGGAAAGGACCGGGGAGCTGTTTTTT. Protein product: CASSLLTGALERTGELFF.